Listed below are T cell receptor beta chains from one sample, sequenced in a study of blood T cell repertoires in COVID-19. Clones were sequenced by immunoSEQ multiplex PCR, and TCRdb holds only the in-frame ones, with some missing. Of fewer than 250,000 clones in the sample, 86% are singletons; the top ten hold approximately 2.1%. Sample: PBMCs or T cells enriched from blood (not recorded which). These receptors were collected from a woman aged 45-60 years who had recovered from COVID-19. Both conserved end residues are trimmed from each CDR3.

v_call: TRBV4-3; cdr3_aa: ASSQDRGQGGEKLF
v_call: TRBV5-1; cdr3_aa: ASSLAPSGGGETQY
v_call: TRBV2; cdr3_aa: ASSGFGGPFSDTQY
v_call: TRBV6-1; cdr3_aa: ASSVGQGLPRSHSTDTQY
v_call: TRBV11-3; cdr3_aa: ASSLEQGNYNEQF
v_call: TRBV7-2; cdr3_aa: ASSLAARGGKTDTQY
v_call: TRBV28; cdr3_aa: ASSLMDRVYEKLF
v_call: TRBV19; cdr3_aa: ASRSLNRGSYGYTEAF
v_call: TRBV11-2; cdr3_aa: ASSPGGRGYGYT
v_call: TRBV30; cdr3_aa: AWSMGGFVTDTQY
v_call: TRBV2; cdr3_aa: ASSEDRVGNQPQH
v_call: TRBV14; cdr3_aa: ASSQALAGGLEQY
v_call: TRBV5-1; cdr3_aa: ASRGAVSSYEQY
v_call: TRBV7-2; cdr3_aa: ASSLATGTANGYT
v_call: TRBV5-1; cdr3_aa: ASSPGTRLDTQY
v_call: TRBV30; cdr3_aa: AWSGLAGPIPPREQY
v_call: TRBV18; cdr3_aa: ASSRLRETQY
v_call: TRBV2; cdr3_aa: ARGVGSQETQY
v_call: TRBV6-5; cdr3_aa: ASRHPGQNTEAF
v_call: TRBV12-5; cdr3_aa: ASGLSLTGSNTGELF
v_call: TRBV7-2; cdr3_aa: QSSSGRGVSYNEQF
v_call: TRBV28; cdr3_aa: ASSLYWGTSGRASTDTQY
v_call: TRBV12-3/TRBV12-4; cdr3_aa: ASRSSELYGYT
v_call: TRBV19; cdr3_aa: ASSSPTRSNQPQH
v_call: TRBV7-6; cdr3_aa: ASSLVLGYEQY
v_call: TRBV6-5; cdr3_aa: ASSYSGEGGYT
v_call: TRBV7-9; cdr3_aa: ASSLSGRVHEKLF
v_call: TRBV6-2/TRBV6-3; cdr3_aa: ASSKIPRYSGNTIY
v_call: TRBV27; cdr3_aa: ASSFEGLYSETQY
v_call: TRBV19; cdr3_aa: ASSIKAGLKYNEQF
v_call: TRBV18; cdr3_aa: ASSQSGTAADEQF
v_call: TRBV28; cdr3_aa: ASSLLANSYEQY
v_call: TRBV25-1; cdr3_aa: ASSDHRGGEAF
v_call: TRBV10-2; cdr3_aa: ASSSWTGTYNEQF
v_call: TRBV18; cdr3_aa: ASSPSTEAF
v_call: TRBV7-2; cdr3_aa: ASSSSRGTASPLH
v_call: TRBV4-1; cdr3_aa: ASSQVLAGGPGLDTQY